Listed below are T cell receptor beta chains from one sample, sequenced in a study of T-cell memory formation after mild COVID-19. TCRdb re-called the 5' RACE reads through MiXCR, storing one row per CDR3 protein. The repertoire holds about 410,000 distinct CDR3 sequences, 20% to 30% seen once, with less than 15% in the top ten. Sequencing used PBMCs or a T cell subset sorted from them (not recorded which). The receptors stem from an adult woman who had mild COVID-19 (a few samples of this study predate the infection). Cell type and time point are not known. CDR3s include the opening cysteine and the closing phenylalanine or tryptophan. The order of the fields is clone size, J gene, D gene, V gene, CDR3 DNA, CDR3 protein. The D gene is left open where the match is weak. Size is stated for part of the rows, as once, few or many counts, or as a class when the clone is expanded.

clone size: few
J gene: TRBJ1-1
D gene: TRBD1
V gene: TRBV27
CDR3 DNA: TGTGCCAGCAGTTTATGGGGACAGGGGAACACTGAAGCTTTCTTT
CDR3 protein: CASSLWGQGNTEAFF

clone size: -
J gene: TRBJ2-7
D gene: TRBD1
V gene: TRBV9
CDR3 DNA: TGTGCCAGCAGCGTCCAGGGGGATGGCTCCTACGAGCAGTACTTC
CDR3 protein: CASSVQGDGSYEQYF

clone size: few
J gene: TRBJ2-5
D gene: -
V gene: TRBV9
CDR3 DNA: TGTGCCAGCAGCGTATATGACGTCGAGACCCAGTACTTC
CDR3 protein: CASSVYDVETQYF

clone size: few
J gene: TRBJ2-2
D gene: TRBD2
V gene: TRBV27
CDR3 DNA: TGTGCCAGCAGTTCCCCCTGGGGTGAGCGGGGGGACCGAAACGGGGAGCTGTTTTTT
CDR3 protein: CASSSPWGERGDRNGELFF

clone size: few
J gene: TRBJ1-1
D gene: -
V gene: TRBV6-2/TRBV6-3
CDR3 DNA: TGTGCCAGCAGTTACTTCCCGTTCGGGATGAACACTGAAGCTTTCTTT
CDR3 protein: CASSYFPFGMNTEAFF

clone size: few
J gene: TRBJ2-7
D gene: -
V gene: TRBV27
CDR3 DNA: TGTGCCAGCAGTTCGAGGGAAAGAGGATTTACGGAGCAGTACTTC
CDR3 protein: CASSSRERGFTEQYF

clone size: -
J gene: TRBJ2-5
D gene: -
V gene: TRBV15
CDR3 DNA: TGTGCCACCAGCAGAGTAGGGCAAGGGCGAGAGACCCAGTACTTC
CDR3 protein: CATSRVGQGRETQYF

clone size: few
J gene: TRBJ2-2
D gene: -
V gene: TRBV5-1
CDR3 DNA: TGCGCCAGCAGCCAATTGGACCAAAACACCGGGGAGCTGTTTTTT
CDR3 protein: CASSQLDQNTGELFF

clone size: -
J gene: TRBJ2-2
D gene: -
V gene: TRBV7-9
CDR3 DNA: TGTGCCAGCAGCTTGGGGAAAAAGGTCGGGGAGCTGTTTTTT
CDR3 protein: CASSLGKKVGELFF

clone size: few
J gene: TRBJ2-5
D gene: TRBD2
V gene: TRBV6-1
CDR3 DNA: TGTGCCAGCAGTGAACAGGCTAGCGGCGAGACCCAGTACTTC
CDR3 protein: CASSEQASGETQYF

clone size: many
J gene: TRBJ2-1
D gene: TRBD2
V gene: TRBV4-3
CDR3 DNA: TGCGCCAGCAGCCGAAGCAGGGGGCGCATGAGCGGGAGGGCCGACAATGAGCAGTTCTTC
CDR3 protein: CASSRSRGRMSGRADNEQFF

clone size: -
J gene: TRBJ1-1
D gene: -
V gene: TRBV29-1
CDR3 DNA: TGCAGCGTTGGAAGTAGCGGGTTTGCTTTCTTT
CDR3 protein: CSVGSSGFAFF

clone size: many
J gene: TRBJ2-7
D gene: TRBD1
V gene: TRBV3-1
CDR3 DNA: TGTGCCAGCAGCCAGACCGGGACAGGCCACTACGAGCAGTACTTC
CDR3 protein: CASSQTGTGHYEQYF

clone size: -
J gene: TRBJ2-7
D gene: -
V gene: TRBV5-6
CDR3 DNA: TGTGCCAGCAGCTTGTATGGCGCCTACGAGCAGTACTTC
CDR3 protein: CASSLYGAYEQYF

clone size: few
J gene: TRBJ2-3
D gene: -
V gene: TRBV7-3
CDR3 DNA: TGTGCCAGCAGCTTAACGTGGGCCGGTACTAGCACAGATACGCAGTATTTT
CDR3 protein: CASSLTWAGTSTDTQYF

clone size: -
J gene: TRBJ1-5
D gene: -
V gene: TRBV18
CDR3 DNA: TGTGCCAGCTCACGTTTAGGGTCCAATCAGCCCCAGCATTTT
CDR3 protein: CASSRLGSNQPQHF

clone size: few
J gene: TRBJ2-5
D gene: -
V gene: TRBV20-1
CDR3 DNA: TGCAGTGCTAGCGGGAGCAAAGAGACCCAGTACTTC
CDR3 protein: CSASGSKETQYF

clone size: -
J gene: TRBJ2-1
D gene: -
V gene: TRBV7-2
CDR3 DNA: TGTGCCAGCAGCTCACTGGAGGGCCTTTCTGAGCAGTTCTTC
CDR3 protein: CASSSLEGLSEQFF

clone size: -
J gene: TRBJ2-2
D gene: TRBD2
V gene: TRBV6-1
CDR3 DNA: TGTGCCAGCAAGATAGTAGCGGGGGGAGGCACCGGGGAGCTGTTTTTT
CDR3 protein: CASKIVAGGGTGELFF

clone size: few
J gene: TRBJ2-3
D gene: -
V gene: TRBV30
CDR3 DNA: TGTGCCTGGAGCGGGGTGAGCGGGAGCACAGATACGCAGTATTTT
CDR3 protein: CAWSGVSGSTDTQYF

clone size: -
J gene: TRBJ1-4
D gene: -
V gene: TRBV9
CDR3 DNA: TGTGCCAGCAGCCATATCCCGGGAGGTGAAAAACTGTTTTTT
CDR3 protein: CASSHIPGGEKLFF

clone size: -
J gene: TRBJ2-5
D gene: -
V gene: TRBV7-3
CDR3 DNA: TGTGCCAGCAGCTACGGGGCTCAAGAGACCCAGTACTTC
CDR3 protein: CASSYGAQETQYF

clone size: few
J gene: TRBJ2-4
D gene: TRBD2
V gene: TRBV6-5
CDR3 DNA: TGTGCCAGCAGTTACTCCCCGGGGGGAGCCAAAAACATTCAGTACTTC
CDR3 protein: CASSYSPGGAKNIQYF

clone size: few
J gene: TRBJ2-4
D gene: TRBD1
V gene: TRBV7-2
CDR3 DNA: TGTGCCAGCAGTTCAAGCACAGGGGTCAAAAACATTCAGTACTTC
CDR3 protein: CASSSSTGVKNIQYF

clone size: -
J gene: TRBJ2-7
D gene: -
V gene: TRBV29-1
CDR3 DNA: TGCAGCGTCGAAAAACAGTTAGGGTACGAGCAGTACTTC
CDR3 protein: CSVEKQLGYEQYF

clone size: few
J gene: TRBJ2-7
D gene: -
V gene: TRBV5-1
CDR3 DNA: TGCGCCAGCAGCTTACAGGGACCCCTCTACGAGCAGTACTTC
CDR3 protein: CASSLQGPLYEQYF

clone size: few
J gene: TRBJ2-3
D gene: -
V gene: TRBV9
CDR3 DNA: TGTGCCAGCAGCGTAGTCCCAGGGAGCACAGATACGCAGTATTTT
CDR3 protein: CASSVVPGSTDTQYF

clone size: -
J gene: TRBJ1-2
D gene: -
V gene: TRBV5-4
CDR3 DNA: TGTGCCAGCAGCTTTTCAGGGTGGGAAACCTTC
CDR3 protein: CASSFSGWETF

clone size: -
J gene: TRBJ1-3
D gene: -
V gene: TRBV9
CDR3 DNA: TGTGCCAGCAGCGCAGGAAACTCTGGAAACACCATATATTTT
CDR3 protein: CASSAGNSGNTIYF

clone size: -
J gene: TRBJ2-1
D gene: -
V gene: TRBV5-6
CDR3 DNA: TGTGCCAGCAGCCGCCCCCGGACTACCTCCTACAATGAGCAGTTCTTC
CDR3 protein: CASSRPRTTSYNEQFF

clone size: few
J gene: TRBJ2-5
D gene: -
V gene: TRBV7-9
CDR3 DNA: TGTGCCAGCAGCTTAGAGGGTCCTACCCAGTACTTC
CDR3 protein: CASSLEGPTQYF

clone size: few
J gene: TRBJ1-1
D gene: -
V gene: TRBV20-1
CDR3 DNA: TGCAGTGCTAAAGAGGCAGGAGTCATTACTGAAGCTTTCTTT
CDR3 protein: CSAKEAGVITEAFF

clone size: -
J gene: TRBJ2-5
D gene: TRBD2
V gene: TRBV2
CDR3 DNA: TGTGCCAGCGGAGGACTAGCGGGACCCGAAGAGACCCAGTACTTC
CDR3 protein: CASGGLAGPEETQYF

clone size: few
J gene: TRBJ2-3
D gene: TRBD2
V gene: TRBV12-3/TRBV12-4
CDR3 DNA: TGTGCCAGCAGTTATGGCGGGAGGTTTGATACGCAGTATTTT
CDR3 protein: CASSYGGRFDTQYF

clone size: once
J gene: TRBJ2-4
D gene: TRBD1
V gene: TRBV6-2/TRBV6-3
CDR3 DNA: TGTGCCAGCAGTGCCCCTGACAATCCTGGCCGGACAGGGCCGCGGGGCATTCAGTACTTC
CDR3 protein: CASSAPDNPGRTGPRGIQYF

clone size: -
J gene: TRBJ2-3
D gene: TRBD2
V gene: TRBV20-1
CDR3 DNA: TGCAGTGCTAGACCGCTTAAGCGGGGGGGCCTAGATACGCAGTATTTT
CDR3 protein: CSARPLKRGGLDTQYF

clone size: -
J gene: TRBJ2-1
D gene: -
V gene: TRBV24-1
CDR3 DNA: TGTGCCACCAGTGATTACGGAGGGGGCGTCGACAATGAGCAGTTCTTC
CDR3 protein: CATSDYGGGVDNEQFF

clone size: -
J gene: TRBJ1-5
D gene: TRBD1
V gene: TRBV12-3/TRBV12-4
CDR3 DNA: TGTGCCAGCAGTTCCCCGGGACAGGGCCTTAATCAGCCCCAGCATTTT
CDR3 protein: CASSSPGQGLNQPQHF

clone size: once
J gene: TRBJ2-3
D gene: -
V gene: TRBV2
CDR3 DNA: TGTGCCAGCAGTGAAGGTGTGGGTACGCAGTATTTT
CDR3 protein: CASSEGVGTQYF

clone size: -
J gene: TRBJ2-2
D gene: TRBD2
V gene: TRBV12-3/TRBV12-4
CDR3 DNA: TGTGCCAGCAGTTCCCGTTTTGGGGGGGAGAGGACCGGGGAGCTGTTTTTT
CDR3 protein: CASSSRFGGERTGELFF

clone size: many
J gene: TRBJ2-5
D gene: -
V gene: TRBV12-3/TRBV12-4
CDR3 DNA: TGTGCCAGCAGCAACTCGGGCGGAGAGACCCAGTACTTC
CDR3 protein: CASSNSGGETQYF

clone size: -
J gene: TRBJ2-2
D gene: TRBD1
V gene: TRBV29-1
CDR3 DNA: TGCAGCGTTGGACAGGGGTCTAACGTGGCCGGGGAGCTGTTTTTT
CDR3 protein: CSVGQGSNVAGELFF

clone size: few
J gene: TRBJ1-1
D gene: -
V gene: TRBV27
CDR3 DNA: TGTGCCAGCAGATACCAGGGGTCAAGGTCTGAAGCTTTCTTT
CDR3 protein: CASRYQGSRSEAFF

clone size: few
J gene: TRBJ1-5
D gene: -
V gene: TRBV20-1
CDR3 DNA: TGCAGTGCTAGGAGGCAGGGTTTCAATCAGCCCCAGCATTTT
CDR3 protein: CSARRQGFNQPQHF

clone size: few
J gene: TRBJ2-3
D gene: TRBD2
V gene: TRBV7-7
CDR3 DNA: TGTGCTAGCAGCCGGAGTAGCGGGAGGGATACGCAGTATTTT
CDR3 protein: CASSRSSGRDTQYF

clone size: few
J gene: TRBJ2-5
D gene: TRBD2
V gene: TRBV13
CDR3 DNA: TGTGCCAGCAGCTCGCCGACTAGCGGGGGGGCCAGAGAGACCCAGTACTTC
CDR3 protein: CASSSPTSGGARETQYF

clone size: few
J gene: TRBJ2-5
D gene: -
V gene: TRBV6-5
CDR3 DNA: TGTGCCAGCAGTTACTCTAAGAACCAAAAAGAGACCCAGTACTTC
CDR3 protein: CASSYSKNQKETQYF

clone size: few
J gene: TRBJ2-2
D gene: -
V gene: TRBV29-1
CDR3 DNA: TGCAGCGCTTTTCGGGACACCGGGGAGCTGTTTTTT
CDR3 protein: CSAFRDTGELFF

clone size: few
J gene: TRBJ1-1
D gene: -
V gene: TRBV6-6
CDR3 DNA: TGTGCCAGCAGTTACTCGACAACTTTCTTT
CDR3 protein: CASSYSTTFF

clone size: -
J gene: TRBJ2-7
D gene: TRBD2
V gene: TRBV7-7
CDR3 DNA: TGTGCCAGCAGCTTAGGTAGCGGGGGAGTCTACGAGCAGTACTTC
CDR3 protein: CASSLGSGGVYEQYF

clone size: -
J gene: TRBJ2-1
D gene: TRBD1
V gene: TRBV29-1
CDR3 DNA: TGCAGCGTCGACAGGGGGACCCACTCCTACAATGAGCAGTTCTTC
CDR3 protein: CSVDRGTHSYNEQFF

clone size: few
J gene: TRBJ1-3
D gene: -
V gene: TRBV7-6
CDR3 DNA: TGTGCCAGCAGCCCGTGGGAGGGATCGGGAAACACCATATATTTT
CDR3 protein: CASSPWEGSGNTIYF

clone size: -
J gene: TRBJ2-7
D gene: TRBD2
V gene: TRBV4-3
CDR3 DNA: TGCGCCAGCAGCCCCCATATCTTAACGGGGGGAGAGCAATCGTGGGAGCAGTACTTC
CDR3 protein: CASSPHILTGGEQSWEQYF

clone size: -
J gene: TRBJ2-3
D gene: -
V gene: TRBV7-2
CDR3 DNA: TGTGCCAGCAGCTTACAGGGGTTAGCGGGAGATACGCAGTATTTT
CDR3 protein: CASSLQGLAGDTQYF

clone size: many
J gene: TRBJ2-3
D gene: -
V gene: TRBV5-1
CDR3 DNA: TGCGCCAGCAGCTCTAGCTTGGATACGCAGTATTTT
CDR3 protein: CASSSSLDTQYF

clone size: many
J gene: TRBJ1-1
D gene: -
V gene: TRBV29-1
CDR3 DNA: TGCAGCGTTGAAGAGGGAGGGATGGGCACTGAAGCTTTCTTT
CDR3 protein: CSVEEGGMGTEAFF

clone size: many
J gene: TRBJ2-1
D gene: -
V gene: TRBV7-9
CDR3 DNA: TGTGCCAGCCGTGATTTTTACAATGAGCAGTTCTTC
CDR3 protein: CASRDFYNEQFF

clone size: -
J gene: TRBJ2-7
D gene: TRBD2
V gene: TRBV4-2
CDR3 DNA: TGTGCCAGCAGCCAAGTAGCGGGCGACAGCTCCTACGAGCAGTACTTC
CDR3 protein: CASSQVAGDSSYEQYF

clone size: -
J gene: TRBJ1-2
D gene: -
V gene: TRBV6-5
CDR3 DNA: TGTGCCAGCAGTTACTCACGGGGGGATTCTAACTATGGCTACACCTTC
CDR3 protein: CASSYSRGDSNYGYTF

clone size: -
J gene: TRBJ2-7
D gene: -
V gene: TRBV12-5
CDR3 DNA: TGTGCTAGTGGTTTGGGACAGGTCTACGAGCAGTACTTC
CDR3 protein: CASGLGQVYEQYF